This T cell receptor (beta chain) emerged from a study of T-cell memory formation after mild COVID-19. The CDR3 consists of 12 residues. V lost 3 bases and J lost 7, with 7 bases in between. Germline CDR1 is SGHRS and CDR2 is YFSETQ. About this clonotype itself: Lacking the conserved final phenylalanine or tryptophan, this CDR3 likely reflects a read error.

MiXCR was run by TCRdb on the 5' RACE reads, yielding one entry per CDR3 protein. The sample has roughly 400,000 distinct CDR3 sequences; roughly 18% are singletons. The genes are TRBV5-1 and TRBJ2-2; D is unclear. The sequence derives from a man between 18 and 29 years old who had mild COVID-19 (a few samples of this study predate the infection). Cell type and time point are not known. Input material: PBMCs or a T cell subset sorted from them (not recorded which). The DNA for the CDR3 is TGCGCCAGCAGCTGGAATTTCGGGGAGCTGTTTCTT. Translated, it gives CASSWNFGELFL.